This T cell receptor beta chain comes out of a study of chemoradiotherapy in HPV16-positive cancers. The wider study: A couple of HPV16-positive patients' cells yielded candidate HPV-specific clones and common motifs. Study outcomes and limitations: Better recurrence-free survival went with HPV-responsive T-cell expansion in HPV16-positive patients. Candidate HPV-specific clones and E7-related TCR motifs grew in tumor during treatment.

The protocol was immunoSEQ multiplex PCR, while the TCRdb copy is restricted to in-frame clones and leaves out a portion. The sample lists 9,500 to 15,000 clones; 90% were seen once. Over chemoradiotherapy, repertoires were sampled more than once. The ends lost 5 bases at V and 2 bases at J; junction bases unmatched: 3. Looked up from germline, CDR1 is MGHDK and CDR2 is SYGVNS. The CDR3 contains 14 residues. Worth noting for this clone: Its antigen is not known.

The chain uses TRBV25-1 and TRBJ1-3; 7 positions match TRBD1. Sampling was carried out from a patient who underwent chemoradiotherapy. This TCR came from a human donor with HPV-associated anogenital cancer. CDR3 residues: CASSLTGAGNTIYF. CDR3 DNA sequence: TGTGCCAGCAGTTTAACAGGGGCTGGAAACACCATATATTTT.